This record covers a single T cell receptor (beta chain). The V gene lost 2 bases and the J gene lost 4 bases, with 14 bases spanning the gap. In germline, CDR1 is MGHRA, CDR2 YSYEKL. CDR3 length: 15 residues. CD8+CD57+ cell expansion had been shown by flow cytometry in patients chosen for sequencing. Every patient presented with severe acquired aplastic anemia. This entry is derived from a study of CD8+CD57+ T cells in acquired aplastic anemia. Study context: Recorded DNA amounts for sorted CD4+ and CD8+ cells had an average of approximately 2.9 ug.

Using genomic DNA as the template, TCR beta VDJ and CDR3 profiling was carried out. TCRdb reanalysed the reads using MiXCR and keeps one entry per CDR3 protein. The table has 150,000 to 200,000 distinct CDR3 sequences, about 45% seen once; the top ten hold around 1.1%. The TCR originated in a human donor with aplastic anemia. Material: sorted CD4+, CD8+, or CD8+CD57+ T cells (not recorded which) from PBMCs. This chain joins TRBV4-1 and TRBJ1-2; D is possibly TRBD1 (6 bases). CDR3 nucleotides: TGCGCCAGCAGCCAACAGAGACAGGCGACCTATGGCTACACCTTC. This sequence encodes CASSQQRQATYGYTF.